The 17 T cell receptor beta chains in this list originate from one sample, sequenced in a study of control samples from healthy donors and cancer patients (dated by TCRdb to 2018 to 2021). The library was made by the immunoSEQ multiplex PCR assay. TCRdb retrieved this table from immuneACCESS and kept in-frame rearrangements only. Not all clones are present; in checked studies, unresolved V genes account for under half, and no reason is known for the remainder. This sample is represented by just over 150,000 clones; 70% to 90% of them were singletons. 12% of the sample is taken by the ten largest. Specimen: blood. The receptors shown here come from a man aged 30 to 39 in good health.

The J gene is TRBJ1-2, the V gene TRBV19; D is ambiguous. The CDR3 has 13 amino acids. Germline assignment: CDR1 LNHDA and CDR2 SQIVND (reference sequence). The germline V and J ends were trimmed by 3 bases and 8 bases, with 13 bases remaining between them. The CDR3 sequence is CASSIPDREGYTF. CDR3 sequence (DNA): TGTGCCAGTAGTATCCCGGACCGGGAGGGCTACACCTTC.

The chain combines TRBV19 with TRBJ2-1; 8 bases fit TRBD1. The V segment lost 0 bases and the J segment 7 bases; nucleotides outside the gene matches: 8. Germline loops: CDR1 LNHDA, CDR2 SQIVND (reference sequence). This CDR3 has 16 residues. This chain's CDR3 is CASSIEPGQVTNEQFF. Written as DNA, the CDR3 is TGTGCCAGTAGTATAGAGCCGGGACAGGTGACTAATGAGCAGTTCTTC.

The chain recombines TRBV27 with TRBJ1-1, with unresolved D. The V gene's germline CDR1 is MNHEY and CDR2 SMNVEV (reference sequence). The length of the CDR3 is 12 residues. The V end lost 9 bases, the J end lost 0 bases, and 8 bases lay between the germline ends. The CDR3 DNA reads TGTGCCAGGTCCCCCATGAACACTGAAGCTTTCTTT. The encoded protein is CARSPMNTEAFF.

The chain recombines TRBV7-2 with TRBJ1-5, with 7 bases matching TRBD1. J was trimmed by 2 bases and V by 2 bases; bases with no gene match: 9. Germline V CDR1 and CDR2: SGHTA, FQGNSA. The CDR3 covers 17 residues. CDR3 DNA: TGTGCCAGCAGCTTAAGACAGGGACTAGGAGGCAATCAGCCCCAGCATTTT. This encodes CASSLRQGLGGNQPQHF.

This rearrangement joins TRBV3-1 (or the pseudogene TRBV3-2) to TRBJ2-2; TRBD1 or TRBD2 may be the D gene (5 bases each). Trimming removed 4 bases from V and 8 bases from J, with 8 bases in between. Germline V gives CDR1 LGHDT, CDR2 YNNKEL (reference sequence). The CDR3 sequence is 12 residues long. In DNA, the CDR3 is TGTGCCAGCAGCCGGGGCGGGGGGGAGCTGTTTTTT. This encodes CASSRGGGELFF.

CDR3 sequence reads: CASSLSAGVTGELFF. Here the CDR3 DNA reads TGCGCCAGCAGCTTGTCAGCGGGGGTCACCGGGGAGCTGTTTTTT. This chain links TRBV5-1 with TRBJ2-2, with 8 bases fitting TRBD2. CDR3 size: 15 residues. Unmatched junction bases numbered 3, after V lost 1 base and J lost 4 bases. Germline assignment: CDR1 SGHRS and CDR2 YFSETQ.

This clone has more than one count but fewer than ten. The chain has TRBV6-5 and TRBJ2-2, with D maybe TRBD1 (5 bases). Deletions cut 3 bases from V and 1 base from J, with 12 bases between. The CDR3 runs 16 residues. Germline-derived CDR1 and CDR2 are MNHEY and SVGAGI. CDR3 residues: CASSYFFRGNTGELFF. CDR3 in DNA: TGTGCCAGCAGTTATTTTTTTAGGGGGAACACCGGGGAGCTGTTTTTT.

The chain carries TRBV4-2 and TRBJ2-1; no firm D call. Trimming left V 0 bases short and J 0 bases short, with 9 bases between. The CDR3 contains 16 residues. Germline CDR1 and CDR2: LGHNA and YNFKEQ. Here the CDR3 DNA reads TGTGCCAGCAGCCAAGAGGTGGGCCGCTCCTACAATGAGCAGTTCTTC. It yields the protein CASSQEVGRSYNEQFF.

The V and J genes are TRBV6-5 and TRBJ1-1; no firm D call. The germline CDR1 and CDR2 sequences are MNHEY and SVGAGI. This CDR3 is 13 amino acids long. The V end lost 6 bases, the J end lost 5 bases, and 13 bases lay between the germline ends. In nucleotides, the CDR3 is TGTGCCAGCAGCAAGCGGGCGGGGACTGAAGCTTTCTTT. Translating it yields CASSKRAGTEAFF.

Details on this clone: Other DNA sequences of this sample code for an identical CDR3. The CDR3 reads CSARDSYGYTF. CDR3 coding DNA: TGCAGTGCTAGAGATAGCTATGGCTACACCTTC. This chain joins TRBV20-1 and TRBJ1-2; D gene unclear. The CDR3 has 11 residues. CDR1 and CDR2 (germline): DFQATT, SNEGSKA (reference sequence). V was cut by 0 bases and J by 4 bases, with 3 bases left in between.

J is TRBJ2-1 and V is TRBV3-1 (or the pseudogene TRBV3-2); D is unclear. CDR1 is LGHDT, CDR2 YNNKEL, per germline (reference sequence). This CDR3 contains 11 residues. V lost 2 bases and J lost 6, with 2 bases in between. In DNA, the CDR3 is TGTGCCAGCAGCCAAATCAATGAGCAGTTCTTC. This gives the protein CASSQINEQFF.

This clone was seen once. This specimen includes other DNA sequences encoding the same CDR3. CDR3 sequence reads: CASSSLAYNEQFF. The CDR3 nucleotides read TGTGCCAGCAGTTCGTTGGCTTACAATGAGCAGTTCTTC. The rearrangement uses TRBV6-2 or TRBV6-3 and TRBJ2-1, with no clear D. Trimming shortened V by 4 bases and J by 4 bases, and 8 bases separated the two germline ends. Germline CDR1 and CDR2: MNHEY and SVGEGT. The CDR3 length is 13 residues.

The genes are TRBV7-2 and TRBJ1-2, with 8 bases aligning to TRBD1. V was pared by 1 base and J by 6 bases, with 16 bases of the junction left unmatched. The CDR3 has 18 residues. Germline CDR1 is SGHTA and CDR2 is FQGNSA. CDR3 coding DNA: TGTGCCAGCAGCTTAGTCGTCGCCGGGGACAGGCCCCGGGATGGCTACACCTTC. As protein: CASSLVVAGDRPRDGYTF.

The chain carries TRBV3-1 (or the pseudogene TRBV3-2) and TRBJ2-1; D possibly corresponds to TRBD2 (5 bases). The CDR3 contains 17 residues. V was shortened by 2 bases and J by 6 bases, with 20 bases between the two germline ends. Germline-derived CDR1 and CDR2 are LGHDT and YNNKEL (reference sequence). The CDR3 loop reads CASSQPPSKTGSNEQFF. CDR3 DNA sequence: TGTGCCAGCAGCCAACCCCCGAGCAAGACGGGGAGCAATGAGCAGTTCTTC.

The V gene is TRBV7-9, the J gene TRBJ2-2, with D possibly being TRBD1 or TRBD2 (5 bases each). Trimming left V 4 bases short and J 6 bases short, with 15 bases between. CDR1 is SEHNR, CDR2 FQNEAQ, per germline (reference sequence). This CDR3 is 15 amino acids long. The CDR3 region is CASSSSIGAAGELFF. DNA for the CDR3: TGTGCCAGCAGCTCAAGTATCGGGGCAGCCGGGGAGCTGTTTTTT. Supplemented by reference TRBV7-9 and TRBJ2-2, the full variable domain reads DTGVSQNPRHKITKRGQNVTFRCDPISEHNRLYWYRQTLGQGPEFLTYFQNEAQLEKSRLLSDRFSAERPKGSFSTLEIQRTEQGDSAMYLCASSSSIGAAGELFFGEGSRLTVL.

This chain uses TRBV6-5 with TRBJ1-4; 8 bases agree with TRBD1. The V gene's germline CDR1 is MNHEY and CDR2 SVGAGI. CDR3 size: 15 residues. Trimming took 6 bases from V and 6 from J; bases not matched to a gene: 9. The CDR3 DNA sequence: TGTGCCAGCAGGGCAACAGGGGGAAATGATGAAAAACTGTTTTTT. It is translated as CASRATGGNDEKLFF.

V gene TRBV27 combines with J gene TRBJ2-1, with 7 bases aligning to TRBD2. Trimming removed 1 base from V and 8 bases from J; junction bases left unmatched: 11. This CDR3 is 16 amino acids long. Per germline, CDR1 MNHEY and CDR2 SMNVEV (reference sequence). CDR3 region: CASSLLVAGRGDEQFF. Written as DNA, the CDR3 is TGTGCCAGCAGTTTATTGGTAGCGGGCCGGGGGGATGAGCAGTTCTTC.